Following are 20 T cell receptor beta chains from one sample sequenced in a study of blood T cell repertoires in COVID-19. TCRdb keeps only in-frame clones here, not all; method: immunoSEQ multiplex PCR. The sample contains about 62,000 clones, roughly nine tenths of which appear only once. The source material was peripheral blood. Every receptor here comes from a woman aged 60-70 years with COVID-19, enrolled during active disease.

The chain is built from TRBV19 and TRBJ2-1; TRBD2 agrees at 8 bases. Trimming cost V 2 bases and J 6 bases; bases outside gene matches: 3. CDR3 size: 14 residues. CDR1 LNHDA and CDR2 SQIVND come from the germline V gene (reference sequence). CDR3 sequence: CASSIRTSPNEQFF. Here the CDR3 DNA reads TGTGCCAGTAGTATAAGGACTAGCCCCAATGAGCAGTTCTTC.

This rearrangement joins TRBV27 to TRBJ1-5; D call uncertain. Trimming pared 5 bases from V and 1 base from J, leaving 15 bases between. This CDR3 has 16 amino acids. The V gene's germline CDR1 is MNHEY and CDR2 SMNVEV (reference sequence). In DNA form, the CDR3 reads TGTGCCAGCAGTCCCCTGGGGAGGGAGAGCAATCAGCCCCAGCATTTT. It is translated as CASSPLGRESNQPQHF.

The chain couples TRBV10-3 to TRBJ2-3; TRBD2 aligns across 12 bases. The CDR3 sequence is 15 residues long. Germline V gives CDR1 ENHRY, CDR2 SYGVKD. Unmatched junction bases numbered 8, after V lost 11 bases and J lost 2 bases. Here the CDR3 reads CAVIRTSGTTDTQYF. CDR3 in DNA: TGTGCCGTCATACGGACTAGCGGGACCACAGATACGCAGTATTTT.

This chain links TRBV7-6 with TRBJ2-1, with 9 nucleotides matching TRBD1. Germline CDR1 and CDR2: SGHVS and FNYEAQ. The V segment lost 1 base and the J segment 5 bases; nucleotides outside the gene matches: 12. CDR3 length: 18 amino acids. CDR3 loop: CASSLVVRTGTGNNEQFF. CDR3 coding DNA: TGTGCCAGCAGCTTAGTCGTACGAACCGGGACAGGGAACAATGAGCAGTTCTTC.

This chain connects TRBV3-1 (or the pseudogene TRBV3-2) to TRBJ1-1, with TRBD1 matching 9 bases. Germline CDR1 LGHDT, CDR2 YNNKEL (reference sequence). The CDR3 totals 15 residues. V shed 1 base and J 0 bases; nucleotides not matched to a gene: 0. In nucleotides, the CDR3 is TGTGCCAGCAGCCAAGGACAGGGGGTGAACACTGAAGCTTTCTTT. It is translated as CASSQGQGVNTEAFF.

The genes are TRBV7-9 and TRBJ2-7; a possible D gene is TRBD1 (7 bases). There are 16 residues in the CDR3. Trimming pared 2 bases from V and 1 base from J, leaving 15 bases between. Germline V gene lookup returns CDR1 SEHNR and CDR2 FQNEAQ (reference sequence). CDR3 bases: TGTGCCAGCAGCTTAATCTCAGGGGGGCTGTCCTACGAGCAGTACTTC. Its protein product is CASSLISGGLSYEQYF.

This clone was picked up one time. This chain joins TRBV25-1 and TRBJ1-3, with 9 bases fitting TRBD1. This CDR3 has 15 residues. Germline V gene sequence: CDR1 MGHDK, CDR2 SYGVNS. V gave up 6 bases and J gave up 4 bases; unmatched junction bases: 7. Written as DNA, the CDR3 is TGTGCCAGCAGGGGCGACAGGGGGTCAGGAAACACCATATATTTT. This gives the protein CASRGDRGSGNTIYF.

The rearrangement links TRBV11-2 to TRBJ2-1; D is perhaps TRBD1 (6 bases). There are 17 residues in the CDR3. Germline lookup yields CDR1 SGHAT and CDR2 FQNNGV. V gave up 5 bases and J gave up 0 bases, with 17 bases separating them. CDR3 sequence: CASSLGPGDPSYNEQFF. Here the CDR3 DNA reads TGTGCCAGCAGCCTAGGGCCAGGGGACCCCTCCTACAATGAGCAGTTCTTC.

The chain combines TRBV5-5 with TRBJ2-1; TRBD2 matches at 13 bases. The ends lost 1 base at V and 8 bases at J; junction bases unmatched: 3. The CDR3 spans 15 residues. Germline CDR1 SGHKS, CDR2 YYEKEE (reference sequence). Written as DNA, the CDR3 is TGTGCCAGCAGCTTGACTAGCGGGAGGGGCGATGAGCAGTTCTTC. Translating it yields CASSLTSGRGDEQFF. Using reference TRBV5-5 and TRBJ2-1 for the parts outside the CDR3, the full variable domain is DAGVTQSPTHLIKTRGQQVTLRCSPISGHKSVSWYQQVLGQGPQFIFQYYEKEERGRGNFPDRFSARQFPNYSSELNVNALLLGDSALYLCASSLTSGRGDEQFFGPGTRLTVL.

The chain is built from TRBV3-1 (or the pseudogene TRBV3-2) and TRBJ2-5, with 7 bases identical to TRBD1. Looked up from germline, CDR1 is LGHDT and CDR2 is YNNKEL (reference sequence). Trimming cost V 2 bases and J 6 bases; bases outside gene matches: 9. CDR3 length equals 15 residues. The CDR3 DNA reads TGTGCCAGCAGCCAATTAACAGGGGACGGGAAGACCCAGTACTTC. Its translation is CASSQLTGDGKTQYF.

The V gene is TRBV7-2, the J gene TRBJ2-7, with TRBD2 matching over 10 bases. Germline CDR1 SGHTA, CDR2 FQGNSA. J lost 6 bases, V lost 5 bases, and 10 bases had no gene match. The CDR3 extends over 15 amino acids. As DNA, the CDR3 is TGTGCCAGCAGCCAGCTAGCGGGAGTGCGCGGCGAGCAGTACTTC. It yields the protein CASSQLAGVRGEQYF.

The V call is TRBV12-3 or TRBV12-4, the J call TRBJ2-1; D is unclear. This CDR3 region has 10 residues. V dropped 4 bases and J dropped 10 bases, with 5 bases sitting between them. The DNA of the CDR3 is TGTGCCAGCAGTTCAACAGAGCAGTTCTTC. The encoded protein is CASSSTEQFF.

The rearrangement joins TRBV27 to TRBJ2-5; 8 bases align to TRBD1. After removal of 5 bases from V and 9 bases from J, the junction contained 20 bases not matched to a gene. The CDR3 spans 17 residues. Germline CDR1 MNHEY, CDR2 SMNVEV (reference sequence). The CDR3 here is CASSDDLGAGGRQAQYF. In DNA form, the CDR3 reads TGTGCCAGCAGTGATGACCTAGGGGCAGGGGGCCGGCAGGCCCAGTACTTC.

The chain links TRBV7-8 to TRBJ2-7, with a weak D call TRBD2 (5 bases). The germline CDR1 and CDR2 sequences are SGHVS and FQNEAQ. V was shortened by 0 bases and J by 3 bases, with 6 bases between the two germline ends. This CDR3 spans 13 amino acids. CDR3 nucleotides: TGTGCCAGCAGCTTAGCGGGAGTCTACGAGCAGTACTTC. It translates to CASSLAGVYEQYF.

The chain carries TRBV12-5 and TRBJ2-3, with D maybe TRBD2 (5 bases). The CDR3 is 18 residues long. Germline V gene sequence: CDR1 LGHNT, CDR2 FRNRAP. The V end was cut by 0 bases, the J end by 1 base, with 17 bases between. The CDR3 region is CASGLVEALLRGTDTQYF. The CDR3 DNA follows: TGTGCTAGTGGTTTGGTAGAGGCACTCCTGAGGGGCACAGATACGCAGTATTTT. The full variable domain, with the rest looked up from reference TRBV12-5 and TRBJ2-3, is DARVTQTPRHKVTEMGQEVTMRCQPILGHNTVFWYRQTMMQGLELLAYFRNRAPLDDSGMPKDRFSAEMPDATLATLKIQPSEPRDSAVYFCASGLVEALLRGTDTQYFGPGTRLTVL.

In DNA form, the CDR3 reads TGTGCCAGCATTACCGACAGGTCCTTCTACGAGCAGTACTTC. This encodes CASITDRSFYEQYF. The chain uses TRBV6-5 and TRBJ2-7, with D possibly TRBD1 on 6 matching bases. The CDR3 runs to 14 residues. Between the trimmed V and J ends, which lost 7 bases and 3 bases, there was a span of 16 bases. Looked up from germline, CDR1 is MNHEY and CDR2 is SVGAGI.

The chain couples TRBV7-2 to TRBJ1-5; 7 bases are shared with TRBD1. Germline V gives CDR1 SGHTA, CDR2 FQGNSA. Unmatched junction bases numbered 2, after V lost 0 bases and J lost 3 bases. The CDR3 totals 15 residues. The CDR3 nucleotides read TGTGCCAGCAGCTTAGCAGGGGGCTCCAATCAGCCCCAGCATTTT. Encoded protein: CASSLAGGSNQPQHF. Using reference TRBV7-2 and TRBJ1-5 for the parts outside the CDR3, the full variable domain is GAGVSQSPSNKVTEKGKDVELRCDPISGHTALYWYRQSLGQGLEFLIYFQGNSAPDKSGLPSDRFSAERTGGSVSTLTIQRTQQEDSAVYLCASSLAGGSNQPQHFGDGTRLSIL.

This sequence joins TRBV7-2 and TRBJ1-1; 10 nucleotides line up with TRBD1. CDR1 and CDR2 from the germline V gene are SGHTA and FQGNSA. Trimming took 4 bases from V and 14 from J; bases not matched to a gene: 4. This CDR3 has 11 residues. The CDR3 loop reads CASSSDRGRFF. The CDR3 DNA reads TGTGCCAGCAGCTCCGACAGGGGGCGGTTCTTT.

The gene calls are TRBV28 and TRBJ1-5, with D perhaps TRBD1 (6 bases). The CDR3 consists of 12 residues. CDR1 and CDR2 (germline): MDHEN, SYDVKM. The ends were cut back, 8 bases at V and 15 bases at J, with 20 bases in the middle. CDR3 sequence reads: CASFSSLGARHF. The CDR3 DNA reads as TGTGCCAGCTTTTCCAGTCTGGGGGCAAGGCATTTT.

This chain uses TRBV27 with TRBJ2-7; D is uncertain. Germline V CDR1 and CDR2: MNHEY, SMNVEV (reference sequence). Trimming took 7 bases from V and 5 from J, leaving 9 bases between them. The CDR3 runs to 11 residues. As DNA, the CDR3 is TGTGCCAGCAAATTCCTCCACGAGCAGTACTTC. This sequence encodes CASKFLHEQYF.